One T cell receptor beta chain is described in this entry. What it binds is not known. This sample was included in a study of identical twins' blood T cells. Regarding the study as a whole: Top TCRbeta clonotypes were shared more with twin than unrelated donors.

Per the germline V gene, CDR1 is MDHEN and CDR2 is SYDVKM. CDR3 length equals 14 residues. The V end lost 8 bases, the J end lost 2 bases, and 13 bases lay between the germline ends. Both ends of each TCR cDNA library bore sample-specific barcodes. One entry per CDR3 protein, called by TCRdb with MiXCR from the 5' RACE reads. This table holds a few hundred thousand distinct CDR3 sequences, about 28% found once. Three pairs of healthy female monozygous twins were the donors. The receptor's source is a woman aged 18-49 years in good health. Specimen: PBMCs. The rearrangement links TRBV28 to TRBJ1-5, with TRBD1 as a possible D gene (5 bases). CDR3 bases: TGTGCCAGCGGGGGGGGGGAAGGCAATCAGCCCCAGCATTTT. Protein: CASGGGEGNQPQHF.